This T cell receptor (beta chain) stems from a study of T cells in Graves' hyperthyroidism and ophthalmopathy. At least ten counts were recorded for this clonotype. This CDR3 has 15 amino acids. The V end was cut by 4 bases, the J end by 2 bases, with 14 bases between. Per the germline V gene, CDR1 is MNHEY and CDR2 is SMNVEV (reference sequence). What was amplified from RNA transcripts were TCR beta CDR3 regions. First-round RT-PCR with HTBI primers amplified the TCR CDR3 region. MiXCR, run by TCRdb on the multiplex PCR reads, gives a single entry per CDR3 protein. This table has 200,000 to 250,000 distinct CDR3 sequences, 16% appearing once. The cohort's ophthalmopathy patients, a group with duration under 3 months, had a Clinical Activity Score of at least 3 and a NOSPECS grade of at least 4.

Sequencing was carried out using blood. The sequence was obtained from a woman aged 18-35 years with Graves' ophthalmopathy. The chain has TRBV27 and TRBJ1-1; perhaps TRBD1 as D (6 bases). The CDR3, as DNA: TGTGCCAGCAGTTCAATCCAGGGGCTTAACACTGAAGCTTTCTTT. Its translation: CASSSIQGLNTEAFF.